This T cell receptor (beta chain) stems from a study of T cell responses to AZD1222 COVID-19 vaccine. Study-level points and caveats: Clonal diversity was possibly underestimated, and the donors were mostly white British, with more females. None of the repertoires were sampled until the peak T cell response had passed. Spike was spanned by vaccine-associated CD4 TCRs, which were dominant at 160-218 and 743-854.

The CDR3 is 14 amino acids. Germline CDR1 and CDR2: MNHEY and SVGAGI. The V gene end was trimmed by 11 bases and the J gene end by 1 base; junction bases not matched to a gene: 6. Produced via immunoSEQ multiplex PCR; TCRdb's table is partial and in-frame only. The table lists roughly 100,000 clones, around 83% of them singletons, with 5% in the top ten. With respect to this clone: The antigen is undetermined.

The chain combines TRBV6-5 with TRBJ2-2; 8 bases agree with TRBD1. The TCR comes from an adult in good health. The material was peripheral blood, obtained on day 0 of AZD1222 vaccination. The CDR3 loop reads CAVRDRMNTGELFF. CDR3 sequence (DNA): TGTGCCGTACGGGACAGGATGAACACCGGGGAGCTGTTTTTT.